Listed below are T cell receptor beta chains from one sample, sequenced in a study of human thymus T cells. Repertoires were generated with immunoSEQ multiplex PCR, while TCRdb's copy carries only in-frame clones and drops some. This table has under 95,000 clones, 90% to 95% appearing once. Sequencing was carried out using thymus tissue. The receptor source for this set is a girl under three years old with a congenital heart defect but otherwise immunologically healthy. Both conserved end residues are part of each CDR3. A D gene is named only where the DNA matches it firmly. Some rows mark clone size as missing; the rest say once, few, many or name a class of expanded clone.

>NA|TRBV11-2|NA|TRBJ1-1
CATDPTGRRMNTEAFF
TGTGCCACCGACCCTACGGGGCGGCGAATGAACACTGAAGCTTTCTTT
>NA|TRBV30|NA|TRBJ1-2
CAWMGGGYTF
TGTGCCTGGATGGGGGGCGGCTACACCTTC
>NA|TRBV6-5|NA|TRBJ2-7
CASSSHRYEQYF
TGTGCCAGCAGTTCGCATCGATACGAGCAGTACTTC
>NA|TRBV5-1|NA|TRBJ2-4
CASSFPGEGIQYF
TGCGCCAGCAGCTTCCCGGGAGAGGGCATTCAGTACTTC
>NA|TRBV5-6|TRBD1|TRBJ1-2
CASSLVGTATSNYGYTF
TGTGCCAGCAGCTTGGTTGGGACAGCCACCTCTAACTATGGCTACACCTTC
>once|TRBV14|NA|TRBJ1-1
CASRYGDTEAFF
TGTGCCAGCCGGTATGGGGACACTGAAGCTTTCTTT
>NA|TRBV4-3|TRBD2|TRBJ2-5
CASSQDLEGGAKETQYF
TGCGCCAGCAGCCAAGATTTAGAGGGAGGGGCGAAAGAGACCCAGTACTTC
>NA|TRBV5-6|TRBD1|TRBJ1-2
CASRGRTGAPESHGYTF
TGTGCCAGCAGGGGAAGGACAGGCGCCCCTGAGAGCCATGGCTACACCTTC
>NA|TRBV2|NA|TRBJ1-1
CASREGEGPVEAFF
TGTGCCAGCAGGGAGGGGGAGGGTCCAGTTGAAGCTTTCTTT
>few|TRBV6-5|NA|TRBJ1-5
CASNNREQPQHF
TGTGCCAGCAACAACAGAGAACAGCCCCAGCATTTT
>NA|TRBV19|NA|TRBJ2-3
CASTPPDGGVGTDTQYF
TGTGCCAGTACCCCCCCGGATGGGGGAGTGGGCACAGATACGCAGTATTTT
>NA|TRBV4-1|NA|TRBJ1-5
CASSQDLGQPQHF
TGCGCCAGCAGCCAAGATCTCGGTCAGCCCCAGCATTTT
>NA|TRBV19|NA|TRBJ1-5
CASSPKDNQPQHF
TGTGCCAGTAGCCCCAAGGACAATCAGCCCCAGCATTTT
>NA|TRBV7-6|TRBD2|TRBJ2-1
CASSLGSSGGLREQFF
TGTGCCAGCAGCTTAGGTTCTAGCGGAGGCCTTCGCGAGCAGTTCTTC
>NA|TRBV11-2|NA|TRBJ1-3
CASSFRSGNTIYF
TGTGCCAGCAGCTTCCGGTCCGGAAACACCATATATTTT
>NA|TRBV6-1|NA|TRBJ2-7
CASSEKGPGHEQYF
TGTGCCAGCAGTGAAAAAGGACCAGGACACGAGCAGTACTTC
>NA|TRBV7-2|TRBD2|TRBJ2-3
CAILVAGGEESTDTQYF
TGTGCCATCCTTGTAGCGGGAGGGGAGGAGAGCACAGATACGCAGTATTTT
>NA|TRBV7-9|TRBD2|TRBJ2-3
CASSLATSGSPTSTDTQYF
TGTGCCAGCAGCTTAGCTACTAGCGGGAGCCCCACTAGCACAGATACGCAGTATTTT
>NA|TRBV4-3|NA|TRBJ1-1
CASSQVVGDVMNTEAFF
TGCGCCAGCAGCCAAGTCGTTGGGGACGTAATGAACACTGAAGCTTTCTTT
>NA|TRBV25-1|NA|TRBJ2-3
CASTQSGSLGADTQYF
TGTGCCAGCACCCAATCCGGGAGTCTGGGGGCGGATACGCAGTATTTT
>once|TRBV19|NA|TRBJ1-2
CASSTPRRGMINYGYTF
TGTGCCAGTAGTACCCCCCGACGGGGGATGATCAACTATGGCTACACCTTC
>NA|TRBV6-6|TRBD2|TRBJ2-7
CASSWGLAYEQYF
TGTGCCAGCAGTTGGGGACTAGCCTACGAGCAGTACTTC
>NA|TRBV5-1|NA|TRBJ1-1
CASSFGGDTEAFF
TGCGCCAGCAGCTTTGGGGGTGACACTGAAGCTTTCTTT
>NA|TRBV25-1|TRBD2|TRBJ2-3
CASSDEKRGATDTQYF
TGTGCCAGCAGTGATGAGAAGCGGGGGGCCACAGATACGCAGTATTTT
>NA|TRBV19|NA|TRBJ1-5
CASSRSGDNQPQHF
TGTGCCAGTAGTCGGTCAGGAGACAATCAGCCCCAGCATTTT
>NA|TRBV29-1|NA|TRBJ2-1
CSVEGERRELAFNEQFF
TGCAGCGTCGAAGGGGAGCGGAGGGAGCTAGCCTTCAATGAGCAGTTCTTC
>NA|TRBV28|NA|TRBJ1-1
CASRRAPAGTLTEAFF
TGTGCCAGCAGGCGCGCCCCGGCCGGGACCCTCACTGAAGCTTTCTTT
>NA|TRBV2|NA|TRBJ2-7
CAAHMGGLF
TGTGCCGCCCACATGGGGGGGCTCTTC
>NA|TRBV29-1|TRBD2|TRBJ2-5
CSVDWRRERETQYF
TGCAGCGTTGACTGGCGGCGGGAGCGGGAGACCCAGTACTTC
>NA|TRBV30|NA|TRBJ2-7
CAWKGGRGYEQYF
TGTGCCTGGAAAGGGGGTCGGGGCTACGAGCAGTACTTC
>NA|TRBV5-6|NA|TRBJ1-4
CASSLSDRDEKLFF
TGTGCCAGCAGCTTGTCGGACAGAGATGAAAAACTGTTTTTT
>NA|TRBV14|TRBD2|TRBJ2-5
CASSQGGGETQYF
TGTGCCAGCAGCCAAGGCGGGGGGGAGACCCAGTACTTC
>NA|TRBV7-3|NA|TRBJ1-1
CASSLQANTEAFF
TGTGCCAGCAGCTTACAGGCAAACACTGAAGCTTTCTTT
>NA|TRBV4-2|NA|TRBJ2-1
CASSPTVPLYNEQFF
TGTGCCAGCAGCCCGACAGTACCCCTTTACAATGAGCAGTTCTTC
>NA|TRBV2|NA|TRBJ1-2
CASSEAPLGTSDGYTF
TGTGCCAGCAGTGAAGCTCCGTTGGGGACCTCAGATGGCTACACCTTC
>NA|TRBV27|NA|TRBJ1-5
CASSPLGDSNQPQHF
TGTGCCAGCAGCCCCTTGGGGGATAGCAATCAGCCCCAGCATTTT
>NA|TRBV6-5|NA|TRBJ2-2
CASSYTDEAGELFF
TGTGCCAGCAGTTACACGGACGAGGCCGGGGAGCTGTTTTTT
>NA|TRBV19|TRBD1|TRBJ2-5
CASSMIRGRAQYF
TGTGCCAGTAGTATGATCAGGGGGCGGGCCCAGTACTTC
>NA|TRBV5-6|NA|TRBJ1-3
CASSLTPNSGNTIYF
TGTGCCAGCAGCTTAACACCGAACTCTGGAAACACCATATATTTT
>once|TRBV27|NA|TRBJ1-1
CASSLRPGRRAEAFF
TGTGCCAGCAGTCTCCGTCCGGGACGAAGGGCTGAAGCTTTCTTT
>NA|TRBV19|NA|TRBJ1-5
CASSIGPRTKVGNQPQHF
TGTGCCAGTAGTATTGGTCCGAGAACCAAGGTGGGGAATCAGCCCCAGCATTTT
>once|TRBV6-5|TRBD1|TRBJ1-2
CASSYWTGNYGYTF
TGTGCCAGCAGTTACTGGACAGGGAACTATGGCTACACCTTC
>NA|TRBV28|NA|TRBJ1-1
CASSYLMNTEAFF
TGTGCCAGCAGTTATCTGATGAACACTGAAGCTTTCTTT
>NA|TRBV7-9|NA|TRBJ2-7
CASSFLGPGHSYEQYF
TGTGCCAGCAGCTTCTTGGGTCCGGGGCACTCCTACGAGCAGTACTTC
>once|TRBV9|NA|TRBJ2-4
CASSNQSGFKGNIQYF
TGTGCCAGCAGCAATCAATCGGGTTTCAAAGGGAACATTCAGTACTTC
>NA|TRBV18|NA|TRBJ2-3
CASSPAADTQYF
TGTGCCAGCTCACCAGCGGCAGATACGCAGTATTTT
>NA|TRBV30|TRBD2|TRBJ2-7
CAWRIWRENGEQYF
TGTGCCTGGAGAATCTGGCGGGAGAATGGCGAGCAGTACTTC
>NA|TRBV9|NA|TRBJ2-1
CASSVSLLSSYNEQFF
TGTGCCAGCAGCGTATCGCTTTTGAGCTCCTACAATGAGCAGTTCTTC
>few|TRBV29-1|TRBD1|TRBJ1-1
CSVDGQGNPEAFF
TGCAGCGTTGACGGACAGGGGAACCCTGAAGCTTTCTTT
>NA|TRBV15|TRBD2|TRBJ2-3
CATSREGGSAPDTQYF
TGTGCCACCAGCAGAGAAGGCGGGAGCGCCCCAGATACGCAGTATTTT